This T cell receptor beta chain was obtained from a study of spatial heterogeneity in lung cancer. General study points: For expanded intratumoral alpha and beta TCRs, counts tracked tumor mutation counts.

In this sample, this clonotype turned up many times. Its antigen remains unknown. The CDR3 extends over 13 amino acids. Trimming removed 5 bases at V and 2 bases at J, with 13 bases between. Germline lookup yields CDR1 DFQATT and CDR2 SNEGSKA (reference sequence). Time point denoted: sample taken at primary tumor resection. Whole RNA obtained from tumor, nontumor lung or frozen PBMC underwent sequencing without sorting. The library protocol tagged each TCR cDNA with a unique molecular identifier. TCRdb re-derived calls from the 5' RACE reads in MiXCR, one entry per CDR3 protein. Of some 22,000 distinct CDR3 sequences in the sample, 2.8% were seen once.

This receptor was taken from a male donor with early-stage non-small cell lung cancer. The source was lung tumor tissue, collected at surgery. This chain uses TRBV20-1 with TRBJ2-7; perhaps TRBD1 as D (5 bases). CDR3 protein: CSARRAGTYEQYF. CDR3 coding DNA: TGCAGTGCTCGACGGGCAGGGACCTACGAGCAGTACTTC.